The clone carrying this TCR beta chain was seen ten or more times. Time point given: newly diagnosed GD, antithyroid drugs for less than 3 months. There was RNA extracted from PBMCs, and the TCR library was made from it. This record belongs to a study of regulatory T cells in long-lasting Graves disease. The CDR3 loop spans 13 amino acids. Germline values: CDR1 DFQATT, CDR2 SNEGSKA (reference sequence). Trimming removed 0 bases at V and 12 bases at J, with 16 bases between. For TCR beta, libraries came from iRepertoire HTBI primers and Arm-PCR of CDR3 regions. From the multiplex PCR reads, TCRdb called clonotypes with MiXCR, one entry per CDR3 protein. The sample holds about 440,000 distinct CDR3 sequences, 15% seen once. This sample was shared with a second study, whose subject was T cells in Graves' hyperthyroidism and ophthalmopathy.

The chain has TRBV20-1 and TRBJ2-3; D unresolved. This clonotype was obtained from a woman aged 25 to 39 with Graves disease. This sample comprised peripheral blood mononuclear cells (PBMCs), obtained at new diagnosis, from a patient treated with antithyroid drugs. The CDR3 DNA reads TGCAGTGCTAGAGATCGAGAGTACTACATTCAGTATTTT. This translates into CSARDREYYIQYF.